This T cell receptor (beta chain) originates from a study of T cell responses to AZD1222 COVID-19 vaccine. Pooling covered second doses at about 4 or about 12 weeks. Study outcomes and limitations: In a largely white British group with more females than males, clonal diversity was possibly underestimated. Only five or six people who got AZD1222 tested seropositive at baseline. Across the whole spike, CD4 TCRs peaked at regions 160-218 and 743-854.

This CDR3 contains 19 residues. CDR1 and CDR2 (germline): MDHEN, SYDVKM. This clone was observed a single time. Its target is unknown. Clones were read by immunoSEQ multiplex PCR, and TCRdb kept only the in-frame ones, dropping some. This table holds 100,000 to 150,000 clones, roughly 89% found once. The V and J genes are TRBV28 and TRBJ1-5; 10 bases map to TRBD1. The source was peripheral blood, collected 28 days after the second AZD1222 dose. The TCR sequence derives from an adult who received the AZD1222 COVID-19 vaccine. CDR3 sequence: CWGSNGAPKGQGISQPQHF. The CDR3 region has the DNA TGTTGGGGGTCCAACGGAGCTCCCAAGGGACAGGGGATTTCTCAGCCCCAGCATTTT.